This TCR delta chain was captured by sequencing in a study of γδ T cells in repeated Plasmodium falciparum infection. Only a few counts were recorded for this clone. This DNA translates differently at residue 22 from the TCRdb protein, which is that of a much larger clone; a read error is likely, and the protein shown is the DNA's own translation. The CDR3 has 24 amino acids. Germline assignment: CDR1 TSWWSYY and CDR2 QGS. With CATT, TCRdb re-called clones from the multiplex PCR reads. Here the sample spans about 57,000 delta-chain clones, over 1.5% being singletons. Gammadelta T cells were flow-sorted from PBMC into Vgamma9/Vdelta2+ and Vdelta2-negative populations for bulk analysis.

The rearrangement uses TRDV1 and TRDJ1, with 8 bases that match TRDD3. The clonotype originates from a pool of human donors (malaria-infected and uninfected, not separated). Sequencing was carried out using gamma-delta T cells from blood. The CDR3 DNA is TGTGCTCTTGGGGAACTTAGAGTCTTCACCTGGGCAGGATGGGGATACAGGCTCACCGATAAACCCATCTTT. Its translation: CALGELRVFTWAGWGYRLTDKPIF.